This T cell receptor (beta chain) was captured in a study of blood T cell repertoires in COVID-19. Study-wide context: T cells, B-cell-depleted T cells, or PBMCs supplied cDNA or gDNA.

As handled by the study authors: Amplification of reference gene primers was used by the study to estimate nucleated cell counts. Assay used: immunoSEQ multiplex PCR; TCRdb lists only in-frame clones, some missing. That table supplies the V and J calls and clone size; D and trimming were determined from the DNA. The repertoire includes 150,000 or so clones, roughly four fifths of them detected once, and under 2% sits in the top ten. The length of the CDR3 is 13 residues. Germline loops: CDR1 SQVTM, CDR2 ANQGSEA. Trimming shortened V by 3 bases and J by 5 bases, and 13 bases separated the two germline ends.

The specimen sequenced was peripheral blood. The V call is TRBV29-1, the J call TRBJ1-1; weak D call: TRBD1 (5 bases). The sequence came from a man older than 75 with acute or convalescent COVID-19. The CDR3 nucleotides read TGCAGCGTTGACTACCAGGGTCGGACTGAAGCTTTCTTT. Encoded protein: CSVDYQGRTEAFF. The full variable domain, rest sourced from reference TRBV29-1 and TRBJ1-1, is SAVISQKPSRDICQRGTSLTIQCQVDSQVTMMFWYRQQPGQSLTLIATANQGSEATYESGFVIDKFPISRPNLTFSTLTVSNMSPEDSSIYLCSVDYQGRTEAFFGQGTRLTVV.